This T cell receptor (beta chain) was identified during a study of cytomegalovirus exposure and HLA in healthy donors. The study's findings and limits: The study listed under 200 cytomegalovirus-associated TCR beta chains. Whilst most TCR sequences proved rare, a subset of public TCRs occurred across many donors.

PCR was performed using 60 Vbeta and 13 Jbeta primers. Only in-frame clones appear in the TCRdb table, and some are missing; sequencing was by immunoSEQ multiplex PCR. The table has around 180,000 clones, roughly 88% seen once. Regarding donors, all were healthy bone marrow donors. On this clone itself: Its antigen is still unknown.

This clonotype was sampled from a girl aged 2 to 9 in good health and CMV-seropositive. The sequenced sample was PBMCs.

The CDR3 is CASSERLTLAGRETQYF. The CDR3 DNA sequence: TGTGCCAGCAGTGAAAGACTGACACTAGCGGGACGAGAGACCCAGTACTTC. The J gene is TRBJ2-5, the V gene TRBV6-1, with 10 nucleotides matching TRBD2. The length of the CDR3 is 17 residues. J gave up 4 bases and V 2 bases, and 10 bases lay outside the gene matches. The germline V gene has CDR1 MNHNS and CDR2 SASEGT.